The entry that follows covers one T cell receptor (beta chain) sequence. Antigen unknown. The PCR had 60 Vbeta and 13 Jbeta primers. Only in-frame clones appear in the TCRdb table, and some are missing; sequencing was by immunoSEQ multiplex PCR. Its table records under 200,000 clones. The CDR3 runs to 14 residues. Germline values: CDR1 SQVTM, CDR2 ANQGSEA. V was clipped by 5 bases and J by 8 bases; unmatched bases: 12. This specimen comes from a study of cytomegalovirus exposure and HLA in healthy donors. Regarding the study as a whole: Being productive about 87% or about 30% of the time was typical of most TCR beta V segments in an earlier analysis. What TCR beta sequences reportedly achieved was accurate prediction of HLA-A and HLA-B alleles in most subjects.

The rearrangement links TRBV29-1 to TRBJ1-2; 9 bases line up with TRBD1. The sequenced sample consisted of PBMCs. This TCR derives from a woman aged 18-29 years in good health and CMV-seropositive. The DNA of the CDR3 is TGCAGCGTTCGTGGGGACAGGGATTTGGGAGGCTACACCTTC. Translation: CSVRGDRDLGGYTF.